This TCR beta chain was obtained from a study of T cell responses to AZD1222 COVID-19 vaccine. The repertoire was sequenced with immunoSEQ multiplex PCR; TCRdb's copy has only in-frame clones and lacks some. The sample has some 140,000 clones, approximately 85% seen once. Looked up from germline, CDR1 is SGHRS and CDR2 is YFSETQ. The CDR3 loop spans 15 amino acids. V shed 7 bases and J shed 0 bases, with 15 bases lying between them. Study results and limitations: Only a handful of AZD1222 recipients were seropositive at baseline. Among spike-specific TCRs, nearly half reportedly target unmutated variant regions. In a largely white British group with more females than males, clonal diversity was possibly underestimated. Repertoire sampling occurred only after the peak T cell response.

Remarks on this clone: Antigen: not known.

This TCR was recovered from an adult who received the MenACWY meningococcal vaccine as a control. This chain links TRBV5-1 with TRBJ2-3; no firm D call. The sample was peripheral blood, taken 28 days after the second dose of the MenACWY control vaccine. The CDR3 sequence: CASLRVPASTDTQYF. Here the CDR3 DNA reads TGCGCCAGCCTTCGGGTGCCAGCTAGCACAGATACGCAGTATTTT.